One sample yielded the 16 T cell receptor beta chains listed below, sequenced in a study of cytomegalovirus exposure and HLA in healthy donors. It was with 60 Vbeta and 13 Jbeta primers that the PCR ran. Some clones are missing from TCRdb's copy, which holds only in-frame ones; the method was immunoSEQ multiplex PCR. Its table records about 130,000 clones. What was sequenced was PBMCs. Receptors were obtained from a man aged 25 to 45 in good health and CMV-seronegative.

The CDR3 DNA is TGTGCCAGCAGCTTTAAAGGGGTTTTTCCTGAAGCTTTCTTT. Amino acids: CASSFKGVFPEAFF. V usage is TRBV11-2 and J usage is TRBJ1-1; tentative D call: TRBD1 (5 bases). The CDR3 loop spans 14 amino acids. Germline V gene sequence: CDR1 SGHAT, CDR2 FQNNGV. The germline V and J ends were trimmed by 3 bases and 6 bases, with 14 bases remaining between them.

The genes are TRBV7-9 and TRBJ1-4; possibly TRBD1 for D (6 bases). CDR3 length equals 14 residues. V shed 5 bases and J shed 8 bases, with 15 bases lying between them. Germline assignment: CDR1 SEHNR and CDR2 FQNEAQ (reference sequence). The CDR3, as DNA: TGTGCCAGCAGCACAGGGTTCTTGTCGGAAAAACTGTTTTTT. Its translation is CASSTGFLSEKLFF.

A word on this clone: At one end, the junction sequence differs from germline, possibly due to a read error. The V gene is TRBV9, the J gene TRBJ2-1, with D perhaps TRBD1 (5 bases). There are 15 residues in the CDR3. Germline V CDR1 and CDR2: SGDLS, YYNGEE. CDR3 in amino acids: CASTVGVGALNEQFF. CDR3 bases: TGTGCCAGCACCGTAGGAGTAGGGGCTCTCAATGAGCAGTTCTTC.

This chain connects TRBV5-1 to TRBJ2-1, with D perhaps matching TRBD2 (5 bases). The CDR3 sequence is 15 residues long. In germline, CDR1 is SGHRS, CDR2 YFSETQ. The V end was cut by 5 bases, the J end by 6 bases, with 18 bases between. Here the CDR3 reads CASRERGLIVNEQFF. The DNA for the CDR3 is TGCGCCAGCAGGGAGAGAGGGCTCATTGTCAATGAGCAGTTCTTC.

V is TRBV7-8 and J is TRBJ2-5, with TRBD2 as a possible D gene (6 bases). The CDR3 loop spans 13 amino acids. Germline CDR1 is SGHVS and CDR2 is FQNEAQ. Trimming cost V 4 bases and J 4 bases, with 10 bases left between them. CDR3 coding DNA: TGTGCCAGCAGCTCTATGGGGGGAGAGACCCAGTACTTC. It yields the protein CASSSMGGETQYF.

The rearrangement joins TRBV9 to TRBJ1-2; 8 bases fit TRBD1. The CDR3 is made up of 15 amino acids. Trimming cost V 0 bases and J 6 bases; bases outside gene matches: 7. Germline loops: CDR1 SGDLS, CDR2 YYNGEE. CDR3 nucleotides: TGTGCCAGCAGCGTAGTGGCAGGGGGCAGGAATGGCTACACCTTC. Protein sequence: CASSVVAGGRNGYTF.

The V call is TRBV7-9, the J call TRBJ1-2, with D perhaps TRBD1 (5 bases). V was pared by 1 base and J by 4 bases, with 13 bases between. The CDR3 covers 15 residues. CDR1 is SEHNR, CDR2 FQNEAQ, per germline (reference sequence). The CDR3 spells CASSLDPPGPYGYTF. The CDR3 DNA reads TGTGCCAGCAGCTTAGATCCCCCAGGGCCCTATGGCTACACCTTC.

This chain uses TRBV7-2 with TRBJ2-3, with D maybe TRBD2 (5 bases). The V end was cut by 3 bases, the J end by 1 base, with 5 bases between. The CDR3 has 13 amino acids. CDR1 is SGHTA and CDR2 is FQGNSA in the germline V gene. CDR3 DNA sequence: TGTGCCAGCAGCTTCGGGGGCACAGATACGCAGTATTTT. This encodes CASSFGGTDTQYF.

J is TRBJ2-1 and V is TRBV5-1; TRBD2 might be the D (6 bases). Germline V gene data show CDR1 as SGHRS and CDR2 as YFSETQ. Trimming took 5 bases from V and 8 from J, leaving 11 bases between them. The CDR3 is made up of 12 amino acids. The CDR3 DNA sequence: TGCGCCAGCAGTACGGGGGTGGATGAGCAGTTCTTC. Translating gives CASSTGVDEQFF.

The chain links TRBV19 to TRBJ2-3; 7 bases are a match to TRBD2. In germline, CDR1 is LNHDA, CDR2 SQIVND (reference sequence). The CDR3 loop spans 15 amino acids. V trimming: 5 bases; J trimming: 4 bases; junction bases outside the gene matches: 9. The CDR3 DNA is TGTGCCAGTAGTCGGGGGGAGCAGCGTTCAGATACGCAGTATTTT. It encodes CASSRGEQRSDTQYF.

The rearrangement uses TRBV28 and TRBJ2-7; the D is unclear. CDR3 length equals 15 residues. Germline lookup yields CDR1 MDHEN and CDR2 SYDVKM. V lost 2 bases and J lost 2, with 13 bases in between. CDR3 sequence (DNA): TGTGCCAGCAGTTTAATCGGCGAACGGGCCTACGAGCAGTACTTC. This encodes CASSLIGERAYEQYF. Complete variable domain (other parts from reference TRBV28 and TRBJ2-7): DVKVTQSSRYLVKRTGEKVFLECVQDMDHENMFWYRQDPGLGLRLIYFSYDVKMKEKGDIPEGYSVSREKKERFSLILESASTNQTSMYLCASSLIGERAYEQYFGPGTRLTVT.

This chain connects TRBV5-5 to TRBJ1-1, with 10 bases aligning to TRBD1. V was clipped by 4 bases and J by 4 bases; unmatched bases: 10. From germline, CDR1 is SGHKS and CDR2 YYEKEE (reference sequence). The CDR3 contains 16 residues. The CDR3 bases are TGTGCCAGCAGCCGGGACAGGGGATTGGGGGGCACTGAAGCTTTCTTT. Translation gives CASSRDRGLGGTEAFF.

The V call is TRBV28, the J call TRBJ1-1, with D tentatively TRBD1 (5 bases). CDR1 MDHEN and CDR2 SYDVKM come from the germline V gene. V was clipped by 6 bases and J by 1 base, with 9 bases between them. The CDR3 covers 13 residues. The CDR3 here is CASRLDKNTEAFF. The CDR3 nucleotides read TGTGCCAGCAGGTTGGACAAGAACACTGAAGCTTTCTTT.

This chain joins TRBV27 and TRBJ2-7, with D uncertain. The V gene's germline CDR1 is MNHEY and CDR2 SMNVEV (reference sequence). Deletions cut 6 bases from V and 6 bases from J, with 9 bases between. The length of the CDR3 is 11 residues. The CDR3 loop is CASRQYGEQYF. The CDR3 nucleotides read TGTGCCAGCAGACAGTACGGCGAGCAGTACTTC.

The chain couples TRBV5-1 to TRBJ1-1; D not resolved. In germline, CDR1 is SGHRS, CDR2 YFSETQ. V was shortened by 3 bases and J by 6 bases, with 15 bases between the two germline ends. The CDR3 has 14 residues. CDR3 coding DNA: TGCGCCAGCAGCTGGATGACGGGAGACTCTGAAGCTTTCTTT. Its translation: CASSWMTGDSEAFF.

V is TRBV19 and J is TRBJ1-5; 9 bases align to TRBD1. The CDR3 is 17 residues long. Germline CDR1 is LNHDA and CDR2 is SQIVND (reference sequence). The junction had 10 bases not matched to a gene; V was cut back by 5 bases and J by 2 bases. CDR3 DNA: TGTGCCAGTAGTGGGGACAGGGATATTTGGGGCAATCAGCCCCAGCATTTT. It translates to CASSGDRDIWGNQPQHF.